Below are 10 T cell receptor beta chains sequenced from a single sample in a study of T cells in Graves' hyperthyroidism and ophthalmopathy. RNA transcripts served as the template for amplifying TCR beta CDR3 regions. RT-PCR in the first round (using the HTBI primer set) targeted the TCR CDR3. TCRdb re-derived calls from the multiplex PCR reads in MiXCR, one entry per CDR3 protein. The sample shows 650,000 to 850,000 distinct CDR3 sequences, 18% of them seen only once. The specimen sequenced was blood. These receptors were taken from a woman in her forties or fifties with Graves' hyperthyroidism that later progressed to Graves' ophthalmopathy.

In its sample, this clonotype was seen many times. The gene calls are TRBV6-2 or TRBV6-3 and TRBJ2-3, with D possibly being TRBD1 (6 bases). Germline lookup yields CDR1 MNHEY and CDR2 SVGEGT. The germline V and J ends were trimmed by 2 bases and 1 base, with 16 bases remaining between them. This CDR3 region has 17 residues. CDR3 coding DNA: TGTGCCAGCAGTTACCTCGTGAAGCAGGGGCGCACAGATACGCAGTATTTT. This gives the protein CASSYLVKQGRTDTQYF.

The table lists this clonotype with many counts. This chain uses TRBV6-1 with TRBJ2-5, with D perhaps matching TRBD1 (6 bases). Trimming removed 7 bases from V and 1 base from J, with 13 bases in between. This CDR3 contains 14 residues. The germline gives CDR1 MNHNS, CDR2 SASEGT. CDR3 DNA sequence: TGTGCCAGCACTCCCGGACAGCTCCAAGAGACCCAGTACTTC. It specifies CASTPGQLQETQYF.

This clonotype has ten or more counts. The J gene is TRBJ2-1, the V gene TRBV20-1; 7 nucleotides match TRBD1. The CDR3 is 15 residues long. V dropped 2 bases and J dropped 8; count of bases not matched to a gene: 12. Per germline, CDR1 DFQATT and CDR2 SNEGSKA (reference sequence). The CDR3 spells CSARWFGDSPHEQFF. CDR3 nucleotides: TGCAGTGCTAGATGGTTTGGGGACAGTCCCCATGAGCAGTTCTTC.

This clonotype was recorded a few times. The CDR3 sequence is CSADTQESSNQPQHF. The CDR3, as DNA: TGCAGTGCGGATACCCAGGAATCTAGCAATCAGCCCCAGCATTTT. The V gene is TRBV20-1, the J gene TRBJ1-5, with no clear D. Germline CDR1 is DFQATT and CDR2 is SNEGSKA (reference sequence). The germline V and J ends were trimmed by 6 bases and 0 bases, with 15 bases remaining between them. There are 15 residues in the CDR3.

On this clonotype itself: This could be a read error, since a much larger clone is one nucleotide away. The V gene is TRBV12-3 or TRBV12-4, the J gene TRBJ1-1, with TRBD1 matching over 8 bases. There are 14 residues in the CDR3. The DNA for the CDR3 is TGTGCCTGCAGTTTATCGACAGGGGCTTACGAAGCTTTCTTT. Translation: CACSLSTGAYEAFF.

Ten or more counts support this clonotype. The chain couples TRBV7-9 to TRBJ1-5; D may be TRBD1 (6 bases). Germline CDR1 SEHNR, CDR2 FQNEAQ (reference sequence). The CDR3 runs to 14 residues. Trimming removed 2 bases from V and 5 bases from J, with 10 bases in between. As DNA, the CDR3 is TGTGCCAGCAGCTTAACAGGGTCGGATCAGCCCCAGCATTTT. Its translation is CASSLTGSDQPQHF.

The chain couples TRBV19 to TRBJ2-5; D unclear. This CDR3 is built from 11 residues. Germline V lookup: CDR1 LNHDA, CDR2 SQIVND (reference sequence). Deletions cut 10 bases from V and 0 bases from J, with 6 bases between. CDR3 sequence: CATDNQETQYF. In nucleotides, the CDR3 is TGTGCCACCGATAACCAAGAGACCCAGTACTTC.

The chain has TRBV6-1 and TRBJ2-5, with 9 positions matching TRBD2. The germline gives CDR1 MNHNS, CDR2 SASEGT. J gave up 4 bases and V 2 bases, and 11 bases lay outside the gene matches. The CDR3 extends over 17 amino acids. The CDR3 DNA follows: TGTGCCAGCAGTGAACCGCAAGTAGCGGGGGAGGGAGAGACCCAGTACTTC. This translates into CASSEPQVAGEGETQYF.

V is TRBV29-1 and J is TRBJ1-1; 8 bases fit TRBD1. Germline CDR1 SQVTM, CDR2 ANQGSEA. V lost 7 bases, J lost 2 bases, and 9 bases stayed unmatched. The CDR3 runs to 14 residues. CDR3 region: CSAERDRTNTEAFF. As DNA, the CDR3 is TGCAGCGCCGAGAGGGACAGGACTAACACTGAAGCTTTCTTT.

This clonotype appeared a few times. The CDR3 protein is CASSPRDIPSPLHF. The CDR3 coding sequence is TGTGCCAGCTCACCAAGGGACATCCCTTCACCCCTCCACTTT. The V call is TRBV18, the J call TRBJ1-6; maybe TRBD1 (6 bases). V was pared by 2 bases and J by 9 bases, with 11 bases between. Germline assignment: CDR1 KGHSH and CDR2 LQKENI. This CDR3 has 14 amino acids.